This is a list of T cell receptor beta chains from one sample in a study of T cell responses to AZD1222 COVID-19 vaccine. TCRdb keeps only in-frame clones here, not all; method: immunoSEQ multiplex PCR. This sample has some 67,000 clones; approximately 83% occur once, and the top ten carry 5.5% to 8%. The sample consisted of peripheral blood, taken 28 days after the second AZD1222 dose. Receptors originate from an adult who received the AZD1222 COVID-19 vaccine. CDR3s include the opening cysteine and the closing phenylalanine or tryptophan. A D gene is named only where the DNA matches it firmly. Expanded clones get a size class; other rows say once, few or many, or leave the size out.

CDR3 protein	CDR3 DNA	clone size	D gene	V gene	J gene
CASSQSDRGPLHF	TGTGCCAGCAGTCAATCCGACAGAGGACCCCTCCACTTT	-	-	TRBV6-2/TRBV6-3	TRBJ1-6
CASSPGVLLVNTEAFF	TGTGCCAGCAGCCCGGGGGTGCTACTGGTGAACACTGAAGCTTTCTTT	-	-	TRBV5-6	TRBJ1-1
CATSDLGGKETQYF	TGTGCCACCAGTGATTTGGGAGGGAAAGAGACCCAGTACTTC	-	-	TRBV24-1	TRBJ2-5
CASSPRIETGIEQYF	TGTGCCAGCTCACCACGGATAGAGACAGGGATCGAGCAGTACTTC	few	TRBD1	TRBV18	TRBJ2-7
CASSPTAVGLEQYF	TGTGCCAGCAGCCCGACAGCAGTCGGATTGGAGCAGTACTTC	many	-	TRBV7-9	TRBJ2-7
CASRRGYEQYF	TGTGCCAGCAGACGGGGTTACGAGCAGTACTTC	-	-	TRBV25-1	TRBJ2-7
CASSYSDRGLDEQYF	TGTGCCAGCAGTTACTCCGACAGGGGGCTTGACGAGCAGTACTTC	-	TRBD1	TRBV6-6	TRBJ2-7
CASSSSGGDTDTQYF	TGTGCCAGCAGTTCTAGCGGGGGCGACACAGATACGCAGTATTTT	-	TRBD2	TRBV6-4	TRBJ2-3
CASSSRQGEEKLFF	TGTGCCAGCAGCTCAAGACAGGGCGAAGAAAAACTGTTTTTT	-	TRBD1	TRBV7-6	TRBJ1-4
CASSQTGGSLHSPLHF	TGTGCCAGCTCACAGACCGGAGGAAGCCTTCATTCACCCCTCCACTTT	-	-	TRBV18	TRBJ1-6
CASSHTSGGSDTQYF	TGCGCCAGCAGCCACACTAGCGGGGGGTCAGATACGCAGTATTTT	-	TRBD2	TRBV4-1	TRBJ2-3
CASARQDLYEQYF	TGTGCCAGCGCTAGACAGGACCTCTACGAGCAGTACTTC	-	-	TRBV2	TRBJ2-7
CASSSGQNLWGNTIYF	TGTGCCAGCAGCTCCGGACAGAATCTTTGGGGAAACACCATATATTTT	-	-	TRBV7-8	TRBJ1-3
CASSLVQKRNTIYF	TGTGCCAGCAGCTTAGTTCAAAAACGAAACACCATATATTTT	-	-	TRBV7-9	TRBJ1-3